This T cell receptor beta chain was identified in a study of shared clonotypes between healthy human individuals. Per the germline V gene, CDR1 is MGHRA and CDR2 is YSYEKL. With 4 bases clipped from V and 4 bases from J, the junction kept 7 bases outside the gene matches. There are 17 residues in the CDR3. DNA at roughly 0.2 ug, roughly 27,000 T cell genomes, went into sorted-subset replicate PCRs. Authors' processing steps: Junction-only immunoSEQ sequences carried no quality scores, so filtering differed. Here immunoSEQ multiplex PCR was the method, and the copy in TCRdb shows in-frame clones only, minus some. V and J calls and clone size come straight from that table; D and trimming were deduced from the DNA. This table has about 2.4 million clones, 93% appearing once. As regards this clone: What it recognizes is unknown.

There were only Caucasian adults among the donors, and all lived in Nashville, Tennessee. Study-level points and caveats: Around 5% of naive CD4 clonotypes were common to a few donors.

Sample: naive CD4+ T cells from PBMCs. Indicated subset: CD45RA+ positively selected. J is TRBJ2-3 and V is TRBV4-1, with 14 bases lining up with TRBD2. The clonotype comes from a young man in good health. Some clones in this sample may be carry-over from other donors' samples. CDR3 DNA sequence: TGCGCCAGCAGCCTTCGACTAGCGGGAGGGCCGGCAGATACGCAGTATTTT. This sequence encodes CASSLRLAGGPADTQYF.